This TCR beta chain appears in the sequencing data of a study of human thymus T cells. Study outcomes and limitations: Related research examined unrelated individuals and reported that their thymic repertoires overlapped highly. Among thymic and blood repertoires, usage of V and J genes appeared biased.

Thymic samples were excised during corrective heart operations. Donors were healthy Finnish babies undergoing corrective operations for congenital heart defects. The repertoire was sequenced with immunoSEQ multiplex PCR; TCRdb's copy has only in-frame clones and lacks some. The sample shows 120,000 or so clones, about 95% of them seen only once. In regard to this clone: The antigen remains unidentified.

The receptor comes from a boy less than two years old with a congenital heart defect but otherwise immunologically healthy. The specimen sequenced was thymus tissue.

CDR3 nucleotide sequence: TGTGCCAGCTCACCGATCCCAAAAGGAGTTTCAGATACGCAGTATTTT. This sequence encodes CASSPIPKGVSDTQYF. The chain joins TRBV18 to TRBJ2-3; no definite D call. The CDR3 runs 16 residues. The V gene lost 3 bases and the J gene lost 4 bases, with 17 bases spanning the gap. Per the germline V gene, CDR1 is KGHSH and CDR2 is LQKENI.